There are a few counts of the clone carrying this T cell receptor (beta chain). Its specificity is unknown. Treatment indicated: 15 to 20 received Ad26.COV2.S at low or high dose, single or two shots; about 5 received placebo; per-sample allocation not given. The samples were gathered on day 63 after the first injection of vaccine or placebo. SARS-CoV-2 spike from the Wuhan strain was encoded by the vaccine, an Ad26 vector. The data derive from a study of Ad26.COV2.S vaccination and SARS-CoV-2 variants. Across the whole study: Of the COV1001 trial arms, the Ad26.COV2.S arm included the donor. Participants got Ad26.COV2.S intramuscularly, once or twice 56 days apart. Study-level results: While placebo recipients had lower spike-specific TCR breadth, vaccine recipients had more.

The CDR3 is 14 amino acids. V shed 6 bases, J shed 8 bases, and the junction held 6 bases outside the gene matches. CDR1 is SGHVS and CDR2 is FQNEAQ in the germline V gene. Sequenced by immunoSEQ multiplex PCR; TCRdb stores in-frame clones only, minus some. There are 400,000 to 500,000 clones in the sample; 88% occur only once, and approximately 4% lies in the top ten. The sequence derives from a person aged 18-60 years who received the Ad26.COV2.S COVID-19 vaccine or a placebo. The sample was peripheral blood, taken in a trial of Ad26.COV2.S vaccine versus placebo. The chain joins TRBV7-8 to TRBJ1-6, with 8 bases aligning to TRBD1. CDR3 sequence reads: CASSLDRGYSPLHF. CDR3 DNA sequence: TGTGCCAGCAGTCTAGACAGGGGTTATTCACCCCTCCACTTT.